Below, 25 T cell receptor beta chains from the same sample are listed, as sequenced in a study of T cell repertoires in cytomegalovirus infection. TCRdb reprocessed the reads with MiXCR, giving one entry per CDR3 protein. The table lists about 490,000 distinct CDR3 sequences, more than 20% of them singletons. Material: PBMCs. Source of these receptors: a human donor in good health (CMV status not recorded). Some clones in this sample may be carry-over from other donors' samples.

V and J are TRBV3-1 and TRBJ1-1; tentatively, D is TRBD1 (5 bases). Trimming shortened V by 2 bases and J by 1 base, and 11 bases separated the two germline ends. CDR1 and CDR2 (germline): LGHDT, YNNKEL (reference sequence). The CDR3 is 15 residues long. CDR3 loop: CASSQSETGNTEAFF. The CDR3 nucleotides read TGTGCCAGCAGCCAAAGCGAAACAGGGAACACTGAAGCTTTCTTT.

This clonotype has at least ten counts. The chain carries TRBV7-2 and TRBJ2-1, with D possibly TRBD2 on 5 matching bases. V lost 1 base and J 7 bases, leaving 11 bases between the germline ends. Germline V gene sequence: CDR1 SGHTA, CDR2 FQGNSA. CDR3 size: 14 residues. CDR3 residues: CASSLVGGGNEQFF. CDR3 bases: TGTGCCAGCAGCTTAGTAGGAGGCGGGAATGAGCAGTTCTTC.

The CDR3 region has the DNA TGTGCCAGCAGTGACTCTCTAGGACCCAGGCCCTACGAGCAGTACTTC. Protein: CASSDSLGPRPYEQYF. The V call is TRBV6-4, the J call TRBJ2-7; D is ambiguous. Germline V gives CDR1 MRHNA, CDR2 SNTAGT. V lost 0 bases and J 2 bases, leaving 14 bases between the germline ends. The CDR3 length is 16 residues.

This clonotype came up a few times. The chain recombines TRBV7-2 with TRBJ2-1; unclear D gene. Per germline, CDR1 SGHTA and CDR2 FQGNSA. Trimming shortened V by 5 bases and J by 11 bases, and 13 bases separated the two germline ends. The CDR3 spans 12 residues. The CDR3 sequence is CASSADFTQQFF. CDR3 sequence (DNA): TGTGCCAGCAGCGCCGACTTTACTCAGCAGTTCTTC.

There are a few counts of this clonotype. The CDR3 protein is CASSLSGGGRDEKLFF. Written as DNA, the CDR3 is TGTGCCAGCAGCTTATCTGGGGGCGGTAGAGATGAAAAACTGTTTTTT. This rearrangement joins TRBV7-8 to TRBJ1-4; TRBD1 is a possible D gene (6 bases). The germline V gene has CDR1 SGHVS and CDR2 FQNEAQ. The CDR3 spans 16 residues. V lost 2 bases and J 6 bases, leaving 16 bases between the germline ends.

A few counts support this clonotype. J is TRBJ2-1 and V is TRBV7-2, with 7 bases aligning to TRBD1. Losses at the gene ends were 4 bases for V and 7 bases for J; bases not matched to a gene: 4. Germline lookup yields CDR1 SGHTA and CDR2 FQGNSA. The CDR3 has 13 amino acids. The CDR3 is CASSSDRHNEQFF. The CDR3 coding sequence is TGTGCCAGCAGCTCGGACAGGCATAATGAGCAGTTCTTC.

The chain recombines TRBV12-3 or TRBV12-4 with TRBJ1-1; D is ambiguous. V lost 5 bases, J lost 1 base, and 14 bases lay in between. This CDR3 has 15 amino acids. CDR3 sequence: CASSPPIPQNTEAFF. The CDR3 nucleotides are TGTGCCAGCAGTCCCCCGATCCCCCAGAACACTGAAGCTTTCTTT.

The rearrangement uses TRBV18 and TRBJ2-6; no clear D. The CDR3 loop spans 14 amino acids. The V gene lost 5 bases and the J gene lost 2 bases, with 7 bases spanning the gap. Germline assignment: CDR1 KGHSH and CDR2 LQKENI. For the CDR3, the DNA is TGTGCCAGCTCAAGACTCCCTGGGGCCAACGTCCTGACTTTC. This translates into CASSRLPGANVLTF.

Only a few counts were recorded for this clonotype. CDR3 amino acids: CASSQDNTGELFF. As DNA, the CDR3 is TGCGCCAGCAGCCAAGATAACACCGGGGAGCTGTTTTTT. V and J are TRBV4-3 and TRBJ2-2; D call uncertain. Germline CDR1 and CDR2: LGHNA and YSLEER. This CDR3 comprises 13 residues. The V end was cut by 0 bases, the J end by 2 bases, with 1 base between.

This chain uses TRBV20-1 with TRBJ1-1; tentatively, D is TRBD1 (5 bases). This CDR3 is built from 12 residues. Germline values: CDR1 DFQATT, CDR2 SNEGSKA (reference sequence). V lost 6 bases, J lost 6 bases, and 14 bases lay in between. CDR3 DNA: TGCAGTGCGCCCGGGACTGGCGCTGAAGCTTTCTTT. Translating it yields CSAPGTGAEAFF.

CDR3 DNA: TGTGCCAGCAGTGGACAGGGGGTCAATGAGCAGTTCTTC. It codes for CASSGQGVNEQFF. The chain links TRBV27 to TRBJ2-1; 10 bases line up with TRBD1. Germline lookup yields CDR1 MNHEY and CDR2 SMNVEV (reference sequence). The CDR3 length is 13 residues. With V trimmed by 5 bases and J by 6 bases, 1 base remained unmatched.

In nucleotides, the CDR3 is TGTGCCAGCACCCCCAGCAGGTCCTACAATGAGCAGTTCTTC. It codes for CASTPSRSYNEQFF. This chain uses TRBV7-2 with TRBJ2-1; D gene unclear. The CDR3 contains 14 residues. Trimming pared 7 bases from V and 1 base from J, leaving 11 bases between. In germline, CDR1 is SGHTA, CDR2 FQGNSA.

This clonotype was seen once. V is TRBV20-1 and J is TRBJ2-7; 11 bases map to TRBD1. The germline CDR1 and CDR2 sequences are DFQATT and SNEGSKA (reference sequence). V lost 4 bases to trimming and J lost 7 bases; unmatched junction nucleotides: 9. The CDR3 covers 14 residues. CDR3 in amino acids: CSAKPGQGDSEQYF. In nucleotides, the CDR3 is TGCAGTGCTAAACCGGGACAGGGGGACTCGGAGCAGTACTTC.

Here the CDR3 reads CASSLALRPEAFF. For the CDR3, the DNA is TGTGCCAGCAGCTTAGCGCTCAGGCCTGAAGCTTTCTTT. V is TRBV7-6 and J is TRBJ1-1; unclear D gene. V lost 0 bases to trimming and J lost 6 bases, with 8 bases between them. CDR1 SGHVS and CDR2 FNYEAQ come from the germline V gene. The CDR3 is 13 amino acids.

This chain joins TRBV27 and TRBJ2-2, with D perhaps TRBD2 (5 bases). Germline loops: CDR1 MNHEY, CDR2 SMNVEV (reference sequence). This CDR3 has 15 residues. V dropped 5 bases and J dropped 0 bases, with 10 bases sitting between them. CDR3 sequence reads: CASSRWESNTGELFF. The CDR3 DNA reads TGTGCCAGCAGTAGGTGGGAGTCGAACACCGGGGAGCTGTTTTTT.

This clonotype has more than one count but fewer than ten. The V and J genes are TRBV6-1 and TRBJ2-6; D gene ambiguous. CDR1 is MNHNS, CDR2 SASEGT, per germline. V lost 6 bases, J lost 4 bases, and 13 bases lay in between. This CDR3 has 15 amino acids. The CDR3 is CASRDLGSGANVLTF. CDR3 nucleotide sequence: TGTGCCAGCAGGGATCTGGGCTCCGGGGCCAACGTCCTGACTTTC.

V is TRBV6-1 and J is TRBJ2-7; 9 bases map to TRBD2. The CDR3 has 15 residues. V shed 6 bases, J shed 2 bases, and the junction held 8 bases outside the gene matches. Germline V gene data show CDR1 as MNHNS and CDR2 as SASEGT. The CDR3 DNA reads TGTGCCAGCAGCTGGGAGACTAGCGGACCCTACGAGCAGTACTTC. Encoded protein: CASSWETSGPYEQYF.

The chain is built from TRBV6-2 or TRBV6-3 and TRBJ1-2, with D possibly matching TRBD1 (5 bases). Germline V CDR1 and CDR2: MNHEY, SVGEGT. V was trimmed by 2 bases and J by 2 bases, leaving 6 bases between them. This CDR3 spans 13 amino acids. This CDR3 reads CASSYGTNYGYTF. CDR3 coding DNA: TGTGCCAGCAGTTACGGGACGAACTATGGCTACACCTTC.

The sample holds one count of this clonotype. CDR3 amino acids: CASSQDGTQYF. For the CDR3, the DNA is TGCGCCAGCAGCCAAGACGGGACCCAGTACTTC. V usage is TRBV4-1 and J usage is TRBJ2-5; D call uncertain. The CDR3 is 11 amino acids. Trimming removed 0 bases from V and 7 bases from J, with 3 bases in between. CDR1 and CDR2 (germline): MGHRA, YSYEKL.

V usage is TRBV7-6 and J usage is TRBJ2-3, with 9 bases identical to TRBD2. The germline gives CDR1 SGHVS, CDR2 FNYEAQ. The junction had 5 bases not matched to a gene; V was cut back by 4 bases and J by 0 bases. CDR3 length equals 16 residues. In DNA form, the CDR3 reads TGTGCCAGCAGCTACGCCACTAGCGGGAGCACAGATACGCAGTATTTT. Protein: CASSYATSGSTDTQYF. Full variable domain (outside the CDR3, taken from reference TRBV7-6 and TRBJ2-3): GAGVSQSPRYKVTKRGQDVALRCDPISGHVSLYWYRQALGQGPEFLTYFNYEAQQDKSGLPNDRFSAERPEGSISTLTIQRTEQRDSAMYRCASSYATSGSTDTQYFGPGTRLTVL.

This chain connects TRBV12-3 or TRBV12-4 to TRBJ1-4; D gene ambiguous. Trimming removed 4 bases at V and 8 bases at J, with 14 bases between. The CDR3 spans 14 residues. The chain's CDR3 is CASSSDVGGEKLFF. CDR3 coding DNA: TGTGCCAGCAGTTCCGACGTTGGCGGCGAAAAACTGTTTTTT.

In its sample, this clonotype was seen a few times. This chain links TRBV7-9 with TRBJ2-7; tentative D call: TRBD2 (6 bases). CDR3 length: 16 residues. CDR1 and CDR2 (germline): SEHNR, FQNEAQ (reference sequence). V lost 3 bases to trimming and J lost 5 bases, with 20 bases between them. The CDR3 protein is CASSLREAPLHDEQYF. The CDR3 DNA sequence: TGTGCCAGCAGCTTGAGGGAGGCACCCCTTCACGACGAGCAGTACTTC.

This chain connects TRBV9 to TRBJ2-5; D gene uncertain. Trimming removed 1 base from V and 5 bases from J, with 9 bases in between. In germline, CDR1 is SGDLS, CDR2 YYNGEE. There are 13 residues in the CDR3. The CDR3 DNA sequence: TGTGCCAGCAGCGTATGGGGTGGGGAGACCCAGTACTTC. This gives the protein CASSVWGGETQYF.

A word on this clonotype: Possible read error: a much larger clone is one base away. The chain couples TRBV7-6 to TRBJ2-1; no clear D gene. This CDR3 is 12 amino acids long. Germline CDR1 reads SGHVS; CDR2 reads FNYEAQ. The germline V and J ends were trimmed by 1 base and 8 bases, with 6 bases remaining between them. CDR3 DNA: TGTGCCAGCAGCTTAGAAGTAGATGAGCAGTTCTTC. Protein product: CASSLEVDEQFF.

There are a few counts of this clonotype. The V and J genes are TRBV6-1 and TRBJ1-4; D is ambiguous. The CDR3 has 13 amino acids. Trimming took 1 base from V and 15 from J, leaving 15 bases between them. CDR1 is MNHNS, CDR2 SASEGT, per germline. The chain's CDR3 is CASSEGAPSRVFF. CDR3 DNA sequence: TGTGCCAGCAGTGAAGGGGCTCCATCAAGGGTGTTTTTT.